This TCR beta chain was profiled in a study of blood T cells in healthy people across ages. Sample-barcoded 5' priming and a J-beta primer mix drove a second PCR of roughly 7 to 11 cycles. MiXCR, run by TCRdb on the 5' RACE reads, gives a single entry per CDR3 protein. This repertoire shows about 1,500,000 distinct CDR3 sequences, approximately 40% found once; its top ten account for under 8%. Concerning this clonotype itself: As yet, its antigen is unknown.

Trimming removed 5 bases at V and 0 bases at J, with 13 bases between. Germline V gene lookup returns CDR1 MDHEN and CDR2 SYDVKM. The CDR3 covers 15 residues. Overall study findings and caveats: In long-lived donors, naive CD4+ cell counts and diversity exceeded those of aged donors.

Each donor supplied about 9.6 milliliters of peripheral blood. Material: blood. The receptor was derived from a woman between 18 and 29 years old in good health. The chain employs TRBV28 and TRBJ1-1; D is undetermined. CDR3 loop: CASSAVFAMNTEAFF. DNA for the CDR3: TGTGCCAGCAGTGCGGTTTTTGCGATGAACACTGAAGCTTTCTTT.